This TCR beta chain was documented in a study of T cell responses to AZD1222 COVID-19 vaccine (dated by TCRdb to 2020 to 2023). A note on the overall study: A total of 240 or so trial participants underwent TCR sequencing, of whom roughly 210 had received two doses of AZD1222 and roughly 26 had received two doses of the MenACWY control vaccine. Trial participants were enrolled by age into subgroups of 18-55, 56-69 and 70-plus years, and about 150, 27 and 61 TCR-sequenced participants, respectively, were included in these subgroups. Points the paper makes about the study in general: In the small 56-69-year group, the increase in depth fell short of significance, most likely because of low power. No day 14 peak-response samples were available, so repertoires were characterized only after the peak T cell response. CD4 TCRs associated with the vaccine covered the entire spike protein, and the dominant responses were in regions 160-218 and 743-854. Participants were mostly white British, with more females than males. The authors suggested clonal diversity may have been underestimated. Only five to seven AZD1222 recipients were SARS-CoV-2 seropositive at baseline, limiting conclusions about previously exposed vaccinees. A significant rise in spike-specific TCR breadth and depth was observed after two AZD1222 doses relative to day 0 and relative to MenACWY recipients. Reportedly, almost half of the unique spike-specific TCRs recognized epitopes lying outside the regions that are mutated in the B.1.351 and B.1.1.7 variants.

The CDR3 regions of human TCRbeta chains were analyzed by immunosequencing. As for the original processing: Repertoire TCRs were matched against a reference library of SARS-CoV-2-specific TCRs generated with the MIRA antigen-specificity platform. Breadth was defined as the fraction of unique TCRs that were SARS-CoV-2-associated. Depth was defined as the fraction of total T cells that were SARS-CoV-2-associated. Using the MIRA data, every spike-specific TCR was mapped to the spike region that the TCR reacted to and assigned to either a CD4 or a CD8 class. Log10-transformed breadth and depth values were compared by one-way ANOVA with Sidak's multiple comparisons tests. What TCRdb holds here is the immuneACCESS table cut down to in-frame rearrangements. Part of the clones is not present; checked against another copy, under half of the missing clones reflect an unresolved V gene, and the others are unexplained. That table is the source of V, J and clone size, and D and trimming were worked out from the DNA. The sample includes 150,000 to 190,000 clones, with 80% to 90% observed a single time. The top ten constitute more than 6.5% of the sample.

The CDR3 goes from the cysteine to the phenylalanine over 16 residues. The read is trimmed to its CDR3 DNA, 48 bases read in frame from base 1. V is cut back by 2 bases and J by 5 bases, with 8 bases in the junction unmatched. CDR1 and CDR2, per the germline V gene (reference sequence), are LGHDT and YNNKEL. According to the study, the label for this sample's time point signals: sample from adult after SARS-CoV-2 infection, after symptom onset. A couple of convalescent COVID-19 patients, sampled after symptom onset from adults with prior SARS-CoV-2 infection, were also TCR-sequenced for comparison. Turning to this clone: Its antigen remains unidentified. No much larger clonotype is one base removed from it; base qualities were not supplied.

The specimen was peripheral blood, collected after recovery from COVID-19. The rearranged chain carries TRBV3-1 (or the pseudogene TRBV3-2) and TRBJ2-3, with 9 bases matching TRBD2. The sequence was collected from an adult who had recovered from COVID-19. The DNA is TGTGCCAGCAGCCAACGGAGGCGGGGGGGCGAAGATACGCAGTATTTT. This translates into CASSQRRRGGEDTQYF.